Included here is one T cell receptor (beta chain) sequence, with context. This sample was taken from a study of beta chain features in type 1 diabetes. Across the whole study: Across every sample, around 98 million sorted cells were examined in total.

The germline CDR1 and CDR2 sequences are SGHNT and YYREEE (reference sequence). V was clipped by 1 base and J by 8 bases, with 19 bases between them. The CDR3 has 16 amino acids. Reverse transcription of all isolated RNA meant that expressed TCRB transcripts were sequenced. The protocol was immunoSEQ multiplex PCR, while the TCRdb copy is restricted to in-frame clones and leaves out a portion. Of over 350,000 clones in the sample, roughly 16% are singletons; the top ten hold 0.019%. A heparinised blood draw that averaged about 100 mL was obtained once from each donor. This receptor was identified in a woman under 30 in good health. Sample: naive CD4+ T cells from blood. This chain uses TRBV5-4 with TRBJ2-1, with D possibly matching TRBD1 (5 bases). CDR3 sequence (DNA): TGTGCCAGCAGCTTGCAGGGTTTTGGCCAAGGCCATGAGCAGTTCTTC. Protein sequence: CASSLQGFGQGHEQFF.